This T cell receptor (beta chain) was sequenced in a study of cytomegalovirus exposure and HLA in healthy donors. The ends were cut back, 1 base at V and 4 bases at J, with 13 bases in the middle. Germline assignment: CDR1 LGHNA and CDR2 YSLEER. The CDR3 has 15 amino acids. Some clones are missing from TCRdb's copy, which holds only in-frame ones; the method was immunoSEQ multiplex PCR. Here the sample spans under 200,000 clones, approximately 86% being singletons. Overall study results and limits: One later analysis, an examination of the 90 to 150 validation repertoires, found that first-cohort TCR clusters tended to co-occur in them. In vitro, a few CMV-associated chains proved specific for CMV antigens.

On this clone itself: Its antigen is not known.

The genes are TRBV4-3 and TRBJ1-1; D is unresolved. Sequenced material: PBMCs. This receptor was identified in a woman aged 18-29 years in good health and CMV-seronegative. The CDR3 spells CASSQGGGGGTEAFF. The CDR3 DNA is TGCGCCAGCAGCCAAGGAGGAGGAGGTGGCACTGAAGCTTTCTTT.